These 27 T cell receptor beta chains were sequenced from one sample in a study of technical replicates of blood from several donors. Sequenced by immunoSEQ multiplex PCR; TCRdb stores in-frame clones only, minus some. The sample yields 8,700 or so clones, 90% to 95% seen once. The sample taken for sequencing was PBMCs. The receptors here all came from a human donor in good health.

The V gene is TRBV5-1, the J gene TRBJ2-3; D unresolved. Germline V lookup: CDR1 SGHRS, CDR2 YFSETQ. The germline V and J ends were trimmed by 5 bases and 2 bases, with 21 bases remaining between them. This CDR3 spans 17 amino acids. This CDR3 reads CASSPRPAERDTDTQYF. In nucleotides, the CDR3 is TGCGCCAGCAGTCCGAGGCCGGCCGAGCGAGACACAGATACGCAGTATTTT.

The chain links TRBV10-3 to TRBJ1-1; D is unresolved. The V gene lost 7 bases and the J gene lost 1 base, with 10 bases spanning the gap. Germline loops: CDR1 ENHRY, CDR2 SYGVKD. The CDR3 extends over 13 amino acids. The CDR3: CAITPTGNTEAFF. The CDR3 coding sequence is TGTGCCATCACACCAACGGGGAACACTGAAGCTTTCTTT.

The chain uses TRBV7-9 and TRBJ1-1; 7 bases are a match to TRBD1. V lost 1 base, J lost 8 bases, and 7 bases stayed unmatched. This CDR3 contains 14 residues. The germline V gene encodes CDR1 SEHNR and CDR2 FQNEAQ (reference sequence). The CDR3 DNA is TGTGCCAGCAGCTTAGGAACAGGGGCTTTGGAAGCTTTCTTT. Translating gives CASSLGTGALEAFF.

The chain links TRBV6-1 to TRBJ2-5; 9 bases agree with TRBD2. Germline CDR1 is MNHNS and CDR2 is SASEGT. The V and J ends lost 2 bases and 5 bases, in that order; junction bases with no gene match: 18. CDR3 size: 19 residues. The CDR3 sequence: CASSERFQMAGGPGETQYF. CDR3 bases: TGTGCCAGCAGTGAACGCTTTCAGATGGCGGGAGGGCCGGGGGAGACCCAGTACTTC.

V usage is TRBV5-1 and J usage is TRBJ1-1; a weak D match, TRBD1 (6 bases). CDR3 length equals 16 residues. Trimming stripped 1 base from V and 1 base from J, with 14 bases between. Germline-derived CDR1 and CDR2 are SGHRS and YFSETQ. The CDR3 DNA follows: TGCGCCAGCAGCTTGCGGGGGGCGGGGGAGAACACTGAAGCTTTCTTT. Translating gives CASSLRGAGENTEAFF.

The chain is built from TRBV15 and TRBJ2-1, with D tentatively TRBD2 (6 bases). CDR1 LNHNV and CDR2 YYDKDF come from the germline V gene (reference sequence). The CDR3 runs 16 residues. The germline V and J ends were trimmed by 4 bases and 5 bases, with 18 bases remaining between them. The CDR3 region is CATSKTGTGLNNEQFF. DNA for the CDR3: TGTGCCACCAGCAAAACCGGGACTGGATTGAACAATGAGCAGTTCTTC. The full variable domain, in which reference TRBV15 and TRBJ2-1 provide the parts outside the CDR3, is DAMVIQNPRYQVTQFGKPVTLSCSQTLNHNVMYWYQQKSSQAPKLLFHYYDKDFNNEADTPDNFQSRRPNTSFCFLDIRSPGLGDTAMYLCATSKTGTGLNNEQFFGPGTRLTVL.

The chain uses TRBV10-3 and TRBJ1-5; a possible D gene is TRBD1 (6 bases). The CDR3 sequence is 14 residues long. The V end was cut by 6 bases, the J end by 7 bases, with 16 bases between. The germline V gene encodes CDR1 ENHRY and CDR2 SYGVKD. The CDR3: CAISAQGSRQPQHF. CDR3 DNA sequence: TGTGCCATCAGCGCACAGGGAAGTCGGCAGCCCCAGCATTTT.

J is TRBJ1-5 and V is TRBV4-1, with 7 bases matching TRBD1. V gave up 0 bases and J gave up 4 bases; unmatched junction bases: 6. There are 16 residues in the CDR3. Germline CDR1 and CDR2: MGHRA and YSYEKL. Here the CDR3 reads CASSQDWDSLNQPQHF. CDR3 DNA sequence: TGCGCCAGCAGCCAAGATTGGGACAGCTTAAATCAGCCCCAGCATTTT.

This sequence joins TRBV11-2 and TRBJ2-7; TRBD1 aligns across 7 bases. CDR3 length equals 15 residues. Trimming removed 1 base from V and 3 bases from J; junction bases left unmatched: 6. Germline CDR1 reads SGHAT; CDR2 reads FQNNGV. The CDR3, as DNA: TGTGCCAGCAGCTTAGGGACAGGTTACGTCTACGAGCAGTACTTC. This translates into CASSLGTGYVYEQYF.

The CDR3 DNA sequence: TGTGCCATTACAGGGGGCACTGAAGCTTTCTTT. It yields the protein CAITGGTEAFF. J is TRBJ1-1 and V is TRBV10-3; 8 bases agree with TRBD1. CDR1 ENHRY and CDR2 SYGVKD come from the germline V gene. The CDR3 has 11 residues. V gave up 9 bases and J gave up 4 bases; unmatched junction bases: 1.

The chain combines TRBV5-1 with TRBJ1-2; 7 bases align to TRBD1. CDR3 length: 15 amino acids. The germline V gene encodes CDR1 SGHRS and CDR2 YFSETQ. V shed 0 bases, J shed 4 bases, and the junction held 6 bases outside the gene matches. The CDR3 DNA reads TGCGCCAGCAGCTTGGGGGTGGGGACAGCCTATGGCTACACCTTC. Translated: CASSLGVGTAYGYTF.

V is TRBV18 and J is TRBJ2-2, with TRBD1 identical over 7 bases. This CDR3 contains 15 residues. CDR1 and CDR2 (germline): KGHSH, LQKENI. V shed 0 bases, J shed 4 bases, and the junction held 2 bases outside the gene matches. Here the CDR3 DNA reads TGTGCCAGCTCACCACCGACAGGGTTCACCGGGGAGCTGTTTTTT. This encodes CASSPPTGFTGELFF.

The gene calls are TRBV18 and TRBJ1-3; D not certain. In germline, CDR1 is KGHSH, CDR2 LQKENI. Trimming left V 2 bases short and J 0 bases short, with 17 bases between. The CDR3 consists of 18 residues. CDR3 amino acids: CASSPFTSEDHSGNTIYF. CDR3 bases: TGTGCCAGCTCACCATTCACCTCCGAGGATCACTCTGGAAACACCATATATTTT.

The chain joins TRBV7-9 to TRBJ1-5; the D is unclear. Germline CDR1 reads SEHNR; CDR2 reads FQNEAQ (reference sequence). The ends were cut back, 2 bases at V and 3 bases at J, with 2 bases in the middle. The CDR3 spans 12 residues. In nucleotides, the CDR3 is TGTGCCAGCAGCTTACACAATCAGCCCCAGCATTTT. Residues: CASSLHNQPQHF.

The genes are TRBV6-5 and TRBJ1-5, with D tentatively TRBD1 (5 bases). The CDR3 consists of 13 residues. V lost 7 bases and J 6 bases, leaving 13 bases between the germline ends. CDR1 is MNHEY, CDR2 SVGAGI, per germline. In DNA, the CDR3 is TGTGCCAGCACCCTCAGGGTTGGTCAGCCCCAGCATTTT. Its translation: CASTLRVGQPQHF.

This rearrangement joins TRBV7-8 to TRBJ1-2, with D perhaps matching TRBD1 (5 bases). Trimming shortened V by 1 base and J by 5 bases, and 20 bases separated the two germline ends. Germline V CDR1 and CDR2: SGHVS, FQNEAQ. The length of the CDR3 is 17 residues. The CDR3 nucleotides are TGTGCCAGCAGCTTAGGCCAGGGTGGGGCAGGTGGATATGGCTACACCTTC. Encoded protein: CASSLGQGGAGGYGYTF.

This clone was observed a handful of times. The chain links TRBV25-1 to TRBJ1-2; 8 bases fit TRBD1. This CDR3 has 14 amino acids. The junction had 6 bases not matched to a gene; V was cut back by 5 bases and J by 4 bases. Germline CDR1 and CDR2: MGHDK and SYGVNS. The DNA of the CDR3 is TGTGCCAGCAGTTCGGACAGGGTACCCTATGGCTACACCTTC. It yields the protein CASSSDRVPYGYTF.

The chain is built from TRBV11-2 and TRBJ2-5; D is uncertain. Germline V gene sequence: CDR1 SGHAT, CDR2 FQNNGV. This CDR3 comprises 13 residues. The V end lost 5 bases, the J end lost 6 bases, and 13 bases lay between the germline ends. This chain's CDR3 is CASSQSQVQTQYF. The CDR3 DNA follows: TGTGCCAGCAGCCAGAGTCAGGTGCAGACCCAGTACTTC.

V usage is TRBV5-1 and J usage is TRBJ2-5; 11 nucleotides line up with TRBD1. The J segment lost 5 bases and the V segment lost 4 bases, leaving 10 bases of the junction unmatched. The V gene's germline CDR1 is SGHRS and CDR2 YFSETQ. The CDR3 runs to 16 residues. CDR3 nucleotides: TGCGCCAGCAGCGACGGGACAGGGGGACTCCCGGAGACCCAGTACTTC. Its protein product is CASSDGTGGLPETQYF.

The chain links TRBV5-1 to TRBJ2-1; 9 bases agree with TRBD2. The length of the CDR3 is 17 residues. Germline CDR1 reads SGHRS; CDR2 reads YFSETQ. Losses at the gene ends were 7 bases for V and 6 bases for J; bases not matched to a gene: 17. The CDR3 DNA reads as TGCGCCAGCTTACATGGGGCGGGAGGGCCGAGATTCAATGAGCAGTTCTTC. It codes for CASLHGAGGPRFNEQFF.

This chain joins TRBV30 and TRBJ2-2; D is uncertain. The germline V gene encodes CDR1 GTSNPN and CDR2 SVGIG (reference sequence). V lost 1 base and J 6 bases, leaving 9 bases between the germline ends. The CDR3 contains 13 residues. The CDR3 is CAWSAVAAGELFF. CDR3 bases: TGTGCCTGGAGTGCCGTCGCGGCCGGGGAGCTGTTTTTT. The full variable domain, in which reference TRBV30 and TRBJ2-2 provide the parts outside the CDR3, is SQTIHQWPATLVQPVGSPLSLECTVEGTSNPNLYWYRQAAGRGLQLLFYSVGIGQISSEVPQNLSASRPQDRQFILSSKKLLLSDSGFYLCAWSAVAAGELFFGEGSRLTVL.

The chain links TRBV6-1 to TRBJ1-2; a weak D match, TRBD1 (5 bases). Germline lookup yields CDR1 MNHNS and CDR2 SASEGT. Trimming stripped 9 bases from V and 4 bases from J, with 12 bases between. There are 12 residues in the CDR3. In DNA form, the CDR3 reads TGTGCCAGTACCTATGACAGCTATGGCTACACCTTC. Translation gives CASTYDSYGYTF.

The V gene is TRBV6-5, the J gene TRBJ2-5; TRBD1 matches at 7 bases. Germline V CDR1 and CDR2: MNHEY, SVGAGI. The junction had 4 bases not matched to a gene; V was cut back by 3 bases and J by 0 bases. This CDR3 spans 15 amino acids. CDR3 sequence (DNA): TGTGCCAGCAGTTATGCCGGGACAGACCAAGAGACCCAGTACTTC. Residues: CASSYAGTDQETQYF.

The genes are TRBV9 and TRBJ1-1; D not certain. Germline-derived CDR1 and CDR2 are SGDLS and YYNGEE. There are 14 residues in the CDR3. Deletions cut 4 bases from V and 3 bases from J, with 13 bases between. In DNA form, the CDR3 reads TGTGCCAGCAGCTGGGGAGTCGGGGACACTGAAGCTTTCTTT. Translating gives CASSWGVGDTEAFF. Full variable domain (rest looked up from reference TRBV9 and TRBJ1-1): DSGVTQTPKHLITATGQRVTLRCSPRSGDLSVYWYQQSLDQGLQFLIQYYNGEERAKGNILERFSAQQFPDLHSELNLSSLELGDSALYFCASSWGVGDTEAFFGQGTRLTVV.

V and J are TRBV28 and TRBJ2-1; tentative D call: TRBD1 (5 bases). Trimming removed 3 bases from V and 2 bases from J, with 11 bases in between. The CDR3 consists of 15 residues. Germline CDR1 reads MDHEN; CDR2 reads SYDVKM. CDR3 residues: CASSLLGQTYNEQFF. CDR3 sequence (DNA): TGTGCCAGCAGTTTGTTAGGACAAACCTACAATGAGCAGTTCTTC.

The chain has TRBV18 and TRBJ2-7; 7 bases fit TRBD1. Germline V gene data show CDR1 as KGHSH and CDR2 as LQKENI. J was trimmed by 4 bases and V by 3 bases; bases with no gene match: 6. This CDR3 comprises 14 residues. The CDR3 loop reads CASSPQTGSYEQYF. CDR3 bases: TGTGCCAGCTCACCCCAGACAGGGTCTTACGAGCAGTACTTC.

The CDR3 DNA is TGTGCCAGCAGCCAGGGGGTGAGACGCGAAAAACTGTTTTTT. Translation: CASSQGVRREKLFF. V usage is TRBV7-6 and J usage is TRBJ1-4, with 7 positions matching TRBD1. The V and J ends lost 5 bases and 8 bases, in that order; junction bases with no gene match: 8. This CDR3 comprises 14 residues. Germline assignment: CDR1 SGHVS and CDR2 FNYEAQ.